This paragraph covers one T cell receptor beta chain sequence. Its cognate antigen is unknown. The sample is drawn from a study of T-cell memory formation after mild COVID-19. Study observations and caveats: Nothing showed for sure that second-wave clones peaking on day 37 were SARS-CoV-2 specific. From day 15 to 85, contracting clones were balanced between CD4 and CD8, whereas later expanders leaned toward CD4+.

CDR1 and CDR2 (germline): LNHDA, SQIVND (reference sequence). The CDR3 totals 13 residues. Trimming took off 1 base at V and 6 bases at J, with 7 bases between the two ends. Constant-segment-primed 5'RACE gave TCR alpha and TCR beta cDNA libraries with sample barcodes and UMIs. A single record per CDR3 protein comes from TCRdb applying MiXCR to the 5' RACE reads. The sample lists approximately 490,000 distinct CDR3 sequences, just over 20% occurring once. The specimen was PBMCs or a T cell subset sorted from them (not recorded which). This clonotype originated in an adult woman who had mild COVID-19 (a few samples of this study predate the infection). Cell type and time point are not known. The chain links TRBV19 to TRBJ1-5; D ambiguous. CDR3 nucleotide sequence: TGTGCCAGTAGTATAGCCACTGGTCAGCCCCAGCATTTT. It codes for CASSIATGQPQHF.